Given below is one T cell receptor (beta chain) in context. As processed by the authors: Scientists estimated how many nucleated cells there were by amplifying reference gene primers. Profiling relied on immunoSEQ multiplex PCR, and the TCRdb table lists in-frame clones only, not all of them. That table gives V, J and clone size, and the DNA gave D and trimming. Here the sample spans some 360,000 clones, roughly 90% being singletons. Germline values: CDR1 SNHLY, CDR2 FYNNEI. Trimming removed 3 bases from V and 6 bases from J; junction bases left unmatched: 6. This CDR3 comprises 15 residues. Shortly before study entry, within 2 weeks, exposed participants had met a COVID-19 case. This entry belongs to a study of blood T cell repertoires in COVID-19. Background on the study: T cells, B-cell-depleted T cells, or PBMCs provided the cDNA or gDNA that served as material.

The material sequenced was PBMCs or T cells enriched from blood (not recorded which). The sequence derives from a woman aged 25 to 39 who had been exposed to COVID-19. This sequence joins TRBV2 and TRBJ2-3, with 10 bases that match TRBD2. Here the CDR3 reads CASSDGLAGVDTQYF. CDR3 DNA: TGTGCCAGCAGTGATGGGCTAGCGGGAGTGGATACGCAGTATTTT.